Listed below are T cell receptor beta chains from one sample, sequenced in a study of OX40 agonist ivuxolimab in advanced cancers. TCRdb's copy holds only in-frame clones and misses some; the assay was immunoSEQ multiplex PCR. The sample lists about 49,000 clones, roughly four fifths occurring once. Sequencing was performed on CD4+ or CD8+ T cells sorted from blood, taken in a trial of the OX40 agonist ivuxolimab. Receptors originate from an adult with an advanced solid tumor such as melanoma, head and neck, liver or kidney cancer. Each CDR3 is given with its conserved first and last residue. D genes are given only for firm matches. Clone size is given for some rows only: seen once, a few or many times, or a class if the clone is expanded.

clone_size j_call d_call cdr3_length v_call cdr3_nt cdr3_aa
. TRBJ2-2 TRBD2 16 TRBV7-3 TGTGCCAGCAGTCAAGCGGGAGGGGCGAACACCGGGGAGCTGTTTTTT CASSQAGGANTGELFF
. TRBJ2-2 . 14 TRBV6-1 TGTGCCAGCAGTGAAAATGGGGCGGCCGGGGAGCTGTTTTTT CASSENGAAGELFF
. TRBJ1-3 TRBD1 14 TRBV7-2 TGTGCCAGCACCACAGGGACAGCTGGAAACACCATATATTTT CASTTGTAGNTIYF
. TRBJ2-7 . 11 TRBV25-1 TGTGCCAGCAGTGGAGGGTACGAGCAGTACTTC CASSGGYEQYF
. TRBJ1-4 . 14 TRBV7-9 TGTGCCAGCACCTTGGGGGGTCATAATGAAAAACTGTTTTTT CASTLGGHNEKLFF
. TRBJ2-5 . 13 TRBV18 TGTGCCAGCTCAGCCGGGACCGAAGAGACCCAGTACTTC CASSAGTEETQYF
. TRBJ2-2 . 14 TRBV7-2 TGTGCCAGCAGACGAGGCCGGAACACCGGGGAGCTGTTTTTT CASRRGRNTGELFF
. TRBJ2-7 TRBD2 18 TRBV30 TGTGCCTGGAGTGTAGGGGGTCGGTCCGTAGCGGGGGACTACGAGCAGTACTTC CAWSVGGRSVAGDYEQYF
. TRBJ2-1 . 15 TRBV7-3 TGTGCCAGCAGCTTAAACGCCGGGAGTTACAATGAGCAGTTCTTC CASSLNAGSYNEQFF
. TRBJ2-3 TRBD2 15 TRBV4-1 TGCGCCAGCAGCCGACTAGCTGCGAACACAGATACGCAGTATTTT CASSRLAANTDTQYF
. TRBJ2-1 . 14 TRBV7-8 TGTGCCAGCAGCTCCAGGGACTCCGGGGGTGAGCAGTTCTTC CASSSRDSGGEQFF
. TRBJ2-5 TRBD1 14 TRBV7-3 TGTGCCAGCAGCGCGGACAGGGGGGAAGAGACCCAGTACTTC CASSADRGEETQYF
few TRBJ1-2 . 14 TRBV6-5 TGTGCCAGCAGTTACGGTCCGCGGACCTATGGCTACACCTTC CASSYGPRTYGYTF
. TRBJ2-7 TRBD1 15 TRBV10-3 TGTGCCATCAGGGGAATTGGACAGGCCCCCTACGAGCAGTACTTC CAIRGIGQAPYEQYF
. TRBJ2-7 . 14 TRBV4-3 TGCGCCAGCAGCCTTCAGACAGGCCCCTACGAGCAGTACTTC CASSLQTGPYEQYF
. TRBJ2-2 . 12 TRBV5-1 TGCGCCAGCAGACTTATGGAGGGGGAGCTGTTTTTT CASRLMEGELFF
. TRBJ1-5 . 14 TRBV7-2 TGTGCCAGCAGCTTATGGGGTCGTGGGCAGCCCCAGCATTTT CASSLWGRGQPQHF
. TRBJ2-5 TRBD2 14 TRBV5-5 TGTGCCAGCAGCCCCCGCGCGGGGGGAGAGACCCAGTACTTC CASSPRAGGETQYF
few TRBJ1-2 . 14 TRBV19 TGTGCCAGTAGTCCGGGGACGGTTACCTATGGCTACACCTTC CASSPGTVTYGYTF
. TRBJ2-3 . 15 TRBV18 TGTGCCAGCTCAACCAGCGCAGGGAGCACAGATACGCAGTATTTT CASSTSAGSTDTQYF
once TRBJ1-2 . 15 TRBV13 TGTGCCAGCAGCCTCTGGGGGGACACCAACTATGGCTACACCTTC CASSLWGDTNYGYTF
. TRBJ2-1 TRBD1 16 TRBV11-2 TGTGCCAGCAGCCGTCTGACAGGGCAATCCTACAATGAGCAGTTCTTC CASSRLTGQSYNEQFF
. TRBJ2-3 TRBD2 16 TRBV5-1 TGCGCCAGCAGCTTGGGGGGAACTAGCGAAACAGATACGCAGTATTTT CASSLGGTSETDTQYF
. TRBJ2-5 . 16 TRBV5-4 TGTGCCAGCAGCTTGGATGGAGGGGATCACCAAGAGACCCAGTACTTC CASSLDGGDHQETQYF
. TRBJ2-5 . 14 TRBV28 TGTGCCAGCAGTTCACCCGGAGGGCCAGAGACCCAGTACTTC CASSSPGGPETQYF
. TRBJ1-2 . 14 TRBV18 TGTGCCAGCTCGCCGGACAGACTTAACTATGGCTACACCTTC CASSPDRLNYGYTF
. TRBJ2-7 TRBD1 15 TRBV28 TGTGCCAGCAGTTTATTTCGGACAGGGTCCTACGAGCAGTACTTC CASSLFRTGSYEQYF
once TRBJ2-5 TRBD2 16 TRBV7-6 TGTGCCAGCAGCTTAGATACTAGCGTACCTCCGGGGACCCAGTACTTC CASSLDTSVPPGTQYF
. TRBJ2-3 . 14 TRBV19 TGTGCCAGTAGTACTGGGACTGGCACAGATACGCAGTATTTT CASSTGTGTDTQYF
. TRBJ2-5 . 13 TRBV28 TGTGCCAGCAGGGCAGGGGTAGGAGAGACCCAGTACTTC CASRAGVGETQYF
. TRBJ2-7 . 13 TRBV7-2 TGTGCCAGCAGTGATCGATACTCATTCGAGCAGTACTTC CASSDRYSFEQYF
. TRBJ2-7 TRBD2 16 TRBV7-9 TGTGCCAGCAGCTCCAGGTGGGCGGGAGAGGCATCGGAGCAGTACTTC CASSSRWAGEASEQYF
. TRBJ2-3 . 13 TRBV5-6 TGTGCCAGTAGGGGACGGACCACAGATACGCAGTATTTT CASRGRTTDTQYF
. TRBJ2-5 . 15 TRBV9 TGTGCCAGCAGCGTAACGGACGCAGTTCAAGAGACCCAGTACTTC CASSVTDAVQETQYF
. TRBJ1-1 . 15 TRBV6-6 TGTGCCAGCAGTTACAAGGGGGACATGAACACTGAAGCTTTCTTT CASSYKGDMNTEAFF
few TRBJ2-5 TRBD2 15 TRBV18 TGTGCCAGCTCCGCCGAGACTAGCGGACAAGAGACCCAGTACTTC CASSAETSGQETQYF
. TRBJ2-7 . 12 TRBV11-2 TGTGCCAGCAGCCCCCGATCCTACGAGCAGTACTTC CASSPRSYEQYF
few TRBJ2-2 . 15 TRBV5-1 TGCGCCAGCAGCTTGGATAGGGGGGCTACCGGGGAGCTGTTTTTT CASSLDRGATGELFF
. TRBJ2-5 TRBD1 12 TRBV6-5 TGTGCCAGCAGTTACAGGGGGCAGACCCAGTACTTC CASSYRGQTQYF
. TRBJ2-7 . 14 TRBV16 TGTGCCAGCAGCCAGACCAGGGGTTCCTACGAGCAGTACTTC CASSQTRGSYEQYF
. TRBJ1-4 . 15 TRBV18 TGTGCCAGCTCACCACAGAAAGGGGCTGGTGAAAAACTGTTTTTT CASSPQKGAGEKLFF
once TRBJ1-3 . 16 TRBV28 TGTGCCAGCACTTCTGGGGGCAGGGTCGATGGAAACACCATATATTTT CASTSGGRVDGNTIYF
. TRBJ1-2 . 14 TRBV19 TGTGCCAGCCACCTCGGAAGGATTAACTATGGCTACACCTTC CASHLGRINYGYTF
. TRBJ2-7 TRBD2 13 TRBV6-1 TGTGCCAGCGGCGGCGGGAGCTCCTACGAGCAGTACTTC CASGGGSSYEQYF
. TRBJ2-7 . 13 TRBV28 TGTGCCAGCAGTTTACGGGTGCGCTACGAGCAGTACTTC CASSLRVRYEQYF
. TRBJ2-7 . 13 TRBV19 TGTGCCAGTAGTAGCGGGGTTCAGGACGAGCAGTACTTC CASSSGVQDEQYF
. TRBJ2-1 . 12 TRBV11-2 TGTGCCAGCGGGAGAGGGTCCCATGAGCAGTTCTTC CASGRGSHEQFF
. TRBJ2-1 TRBD2 14 TRBV18 TGTGCCAGCTCAAAAGCGGGAGTGGCGAATGAGCAGTTCTTC CASSKAGVANEQFF
. TRBJ2-7 . 14 TRBV5-1 TGCGCCAGCAGCTTGCAAGAAGGGGCCTACGAGCAGTACTTC CASSLQEGAYEQYF
. TRBJ2-2 . 16 TRBV5-1 TGCGCCAGCAGCTTGAACGGACAGAACGACGCCGGGGAGCTGTTTTTT CASSLNGQNDAGELFF
. TRBJ2-2 TRBD2 16 TRBV2 TGTGCCAGCAGAGCAGGAGCGGGAGTCGGCACCGGGGAGCTGTTTTTT CASRAGAGVGTGELFF
. TRBJ2-3 TRBD2 15 TRBV7-9 TGTGCCAGCAGCTTAGTGAGCGGGAATACAGATACGCAGTATTTT CASSLVSGNTDTQYF
. TRBJ2-7 . 14 TRBV5-1 TGCGCCAGCAGCTTGGTAGGCAGCTCCTACGAGCAGTACTTC CASSLVGSSYEQYF
. TRBJ1-5 TRBD1 13 TRBV19 TGTGCCAGTAGTCGGGACAGGGACCAGCCCCAGCATTTT CASSRDRDQPQHF
. TRBJ2-7 . 14 TRBV27 TGTGCCAGCAGCCGAACTAGGGTGGCCTACGAGCAGTACTTC CASSRTRVAYEQYF